These T cell receptor beta chains were read from a single sample in a study of blood T cell repertoires in COVID-19. Generated by immunoSEQ multiplex PCR, the TCRdb table keeps only in-frame clones and is missing some. Here the sample spans a few hundred thousand clones, approximately 83% being singletons. Sequenced: PBMCs or T cells enriched from blood (not recorded which). All receptors come from a man aged 25-45 years who had recovered from COVID-19. CDR3s include the opening cysteine and the closing phenylalanine or tryptophan. The order of the fields is J gene, V gene, CDR3 protein.

>TRBJ1-5|TRBV6-2/TRBV6-3
CASSPTLGTASNQPQHF
>TRBJ2-7|TRBV7-3
CASSLSAGNYEQYF
>TRBJ1-1|TRBV3-1/TRBV3-2
CASSPGLMNTEAFF
>TRBJ2-1|TRBV10-3
CAISESGQNLYNEQFF
>TRBJ1-1|TRBV5-4
CASRYTGGTEAFF
>TRBJ1-1|TRBV12-3/TRBV12-4
CASRSQGDTEAFF
>TRBJ1-5|TRBV30
CAWSVGGGRSNQPQHF
>TRBJ1-3|TRBV5-1
CASSSTGYSGNTIYF
>TRBJ2-5|TRBV7-6
CASSLARVPGPQETQYF
>TRBJ1-6|TRBV25-1
CASSDRESSPLHF
>TRBJ1-1|TRBV24-1
CATSLGSTEAFF
>TRBJ1-1|TRBV12-3/TRBV12-4
CASSWTGAPEAFF
>TRBJ1-1|TRBV5-8
CASSLSGIGYNTEAFF
>TRBJ1-1|TRBV30
CAWSPAPGFTEAFF
>TRBJ1-4|TRBV4-1
CASSHFGVTKLFF
>TRBJ1-1|TRBV7-9
CASSGQANTEAFF
>TRBJ1-1|TRBV6-5
CASSSMNTEAFF
>TRBJ1-2|TRBV9
CASSVEGVGYYGYTF
>TRBJ2-2|TRBV5-1
CASSPENTGELFF
>TRBJ1-3|TRBV3-1/TRBV3-2
CASSQGSGLASGNTIYF
>TRBJ1-6|TRBV4-2
CASSQGGGDNSPLHF
>TRBJ1-2|TRBV9
CASSGGRGGYTF
>TRBJ2-5|TRBV6-6
CASRIGTGAETQYF
>TRBJ1-2|TRBV24-1
CATSPQGIDYGYTF
>TRBJ2-5|TRBV11-3
CASSPGQGRQETQYF
>TRBJ1-1|TRBV5-1
CASNSRGGMNTEAFF
>TRBJ1-5|TRBV10-3
CAISEDSPGPGGTDQPQHF
>TRBJ1-3|TRBV25-1
CASSDYTGGSGNTIYF
>TRBJ1-2|TRBV7-9
CASSSGGDYEGYTF
>TRBJ1-3|TRBV19
CAPVRGSGNTIYF
>TRBJ2-7|TRBV12-3/TRBV12-4
CASSIGLYEQYF
>TRBJ2-5|TRBV7-6
CASGPGLVFSAGLRETQYF
>TRBJ2-1|TRBV5-4
CASSLDGLEGLEFF
>TRBJ1-2|TRBV5-6
CASGRDFNYGYTF
>TRBJ1-1|TRBV5-1
CASSSGVMNTEAFF
>TRBJ2-7|TRBV11-2
CASSLREVALYEQYF
>TRBJ1-6|TRBV5-1
CASNQGASNSPLHF
>TRBJ2-6|TRBV5-1
CASSKGQVYSGANVLTF
>TRBJ1-6|TRBV7-9
CASSFGQGAHSPLHF
>TRBJ1-2|TRBV9
CASSSGTGWRDYTF
>TRBJ2-7|TRBV3-1/TRBV3-2
CASSQVGQGGHEQYF
>TRBJ1-2|TRBV7-2
CASSTATGSYGYTF
>TRBJ1-2|TRBV5-5
CASSPRTVDGYTF
>TRBJ1-1|TRBV19
CASAEGVNTEAFF
>TRBJ2-5|TRBV10-1
CASSRAPGRLAGGRAQYF
>TRBJ2-5|TRBV5-1
CASSSNGPGQETQYF
>TRBJ2-7|TRBV9
CASSPRGGGAYEQYF
>TRBJ1-2|TRBV14
CASSLGPGQGYGYTF
>TRBJ1-2|TRBV3-1/TRBV3-2
CASSQGTGLNYGYTF
>TRBJ1-5|TRBV9
CASSTDRSSNQPQHF
>TRBJ2-7|TRBV6-5
CASSTTRYEQYF
>TRBJ2-7|TRBV3-1/TRBV3-2
CASSKGLTYEQYF
>TRBJ1-5|TRBV19
CASSNQHQGRRQPQHF
>TRBJ2-6|TRBV7-9
CASSIWTVLDSGANVLTF
>TRBJ1-1|TRBV19
CASAVLWGETEAFF